Below, one T cell receptor (beta chain) is given with its context. The sample originates from a study of blood T cell repertoires in COVID-19. Looking at the study overall: The analysed material was cDNA or gDNA that came from T cells, B-cell-depleted T cells, or PBMCs.

Sequenced by immunoSEQ multiplex PCR; TCRdb stores in-frame clones only, minus some. Of 68,000 or so clones in the sample, around 83% were seen once. The CDR3 consists of 16 residues. From germline, CDR1 is SGDLS and CDR2 YYNGEE. The V and J ends lost 4 bases and 0 bases, in that order; junction bases with no gene match: 5. This chain uses TRBV9 with TRBJ2-2; the match to TRBD2 covers 8 bases. The TCR sequence derives from a man over 45 with acute or convalescent COVID-19. The sample comprised peripheral blood. The CDR3 loop is CASSPELAANTGELFF. The CDR3 nucleotides are TGTGCCAGCAGCCCGGAACTAGCGGCGAACACCGGGGAGCTGTTTTTT.